The clone carrying this T cell receptor beta chain was detected many times. No antigen is known for it. The extraction recovered at least 5.5 micrograms of total RNA per sample. A second PCR, run for about 6 to 12 cycles, used a sample-barcoded 5' primer plus a J-beta primer mix. Each CDR3 protein gets one entry after TCRdb re-called the 5' RACE reads with MiXCR. The sample lists approximately 690,000 distinct CDR3 sequences, around two fifths seen once, with 25% to 35% in the top ten. This record belongs to a study of blood T cells in healthy people across ages. This CDR3 has 15 residues. Trimming took off 0 bases at V and 5 bases at J, with 14 bases between the two ends. Germline loops: CDR1 MNHEY, CDR2 SVGEGT. Study-level points and caveats: Those diversity estimates obtained from one million T cells were thought to be underestimates. Getting older went along with TCR beta diversity per million T cells dropping roughly linearly.

The rearrangement joins TRBV6-2 or TRBV6-3 to TRBJ2-7; D possibly corresponds to TRBD1 (6 bases). This clonotype was obtained from a man at least 80 years old in good health. Sequencing was done on a sample of blood. CDR3 nucleotides: TGTGCCAGCAGTTACTCATGGGGGCCCGCCGACGAGCAGTACTTC. Protein product: CASSYSWGPADEQYF.